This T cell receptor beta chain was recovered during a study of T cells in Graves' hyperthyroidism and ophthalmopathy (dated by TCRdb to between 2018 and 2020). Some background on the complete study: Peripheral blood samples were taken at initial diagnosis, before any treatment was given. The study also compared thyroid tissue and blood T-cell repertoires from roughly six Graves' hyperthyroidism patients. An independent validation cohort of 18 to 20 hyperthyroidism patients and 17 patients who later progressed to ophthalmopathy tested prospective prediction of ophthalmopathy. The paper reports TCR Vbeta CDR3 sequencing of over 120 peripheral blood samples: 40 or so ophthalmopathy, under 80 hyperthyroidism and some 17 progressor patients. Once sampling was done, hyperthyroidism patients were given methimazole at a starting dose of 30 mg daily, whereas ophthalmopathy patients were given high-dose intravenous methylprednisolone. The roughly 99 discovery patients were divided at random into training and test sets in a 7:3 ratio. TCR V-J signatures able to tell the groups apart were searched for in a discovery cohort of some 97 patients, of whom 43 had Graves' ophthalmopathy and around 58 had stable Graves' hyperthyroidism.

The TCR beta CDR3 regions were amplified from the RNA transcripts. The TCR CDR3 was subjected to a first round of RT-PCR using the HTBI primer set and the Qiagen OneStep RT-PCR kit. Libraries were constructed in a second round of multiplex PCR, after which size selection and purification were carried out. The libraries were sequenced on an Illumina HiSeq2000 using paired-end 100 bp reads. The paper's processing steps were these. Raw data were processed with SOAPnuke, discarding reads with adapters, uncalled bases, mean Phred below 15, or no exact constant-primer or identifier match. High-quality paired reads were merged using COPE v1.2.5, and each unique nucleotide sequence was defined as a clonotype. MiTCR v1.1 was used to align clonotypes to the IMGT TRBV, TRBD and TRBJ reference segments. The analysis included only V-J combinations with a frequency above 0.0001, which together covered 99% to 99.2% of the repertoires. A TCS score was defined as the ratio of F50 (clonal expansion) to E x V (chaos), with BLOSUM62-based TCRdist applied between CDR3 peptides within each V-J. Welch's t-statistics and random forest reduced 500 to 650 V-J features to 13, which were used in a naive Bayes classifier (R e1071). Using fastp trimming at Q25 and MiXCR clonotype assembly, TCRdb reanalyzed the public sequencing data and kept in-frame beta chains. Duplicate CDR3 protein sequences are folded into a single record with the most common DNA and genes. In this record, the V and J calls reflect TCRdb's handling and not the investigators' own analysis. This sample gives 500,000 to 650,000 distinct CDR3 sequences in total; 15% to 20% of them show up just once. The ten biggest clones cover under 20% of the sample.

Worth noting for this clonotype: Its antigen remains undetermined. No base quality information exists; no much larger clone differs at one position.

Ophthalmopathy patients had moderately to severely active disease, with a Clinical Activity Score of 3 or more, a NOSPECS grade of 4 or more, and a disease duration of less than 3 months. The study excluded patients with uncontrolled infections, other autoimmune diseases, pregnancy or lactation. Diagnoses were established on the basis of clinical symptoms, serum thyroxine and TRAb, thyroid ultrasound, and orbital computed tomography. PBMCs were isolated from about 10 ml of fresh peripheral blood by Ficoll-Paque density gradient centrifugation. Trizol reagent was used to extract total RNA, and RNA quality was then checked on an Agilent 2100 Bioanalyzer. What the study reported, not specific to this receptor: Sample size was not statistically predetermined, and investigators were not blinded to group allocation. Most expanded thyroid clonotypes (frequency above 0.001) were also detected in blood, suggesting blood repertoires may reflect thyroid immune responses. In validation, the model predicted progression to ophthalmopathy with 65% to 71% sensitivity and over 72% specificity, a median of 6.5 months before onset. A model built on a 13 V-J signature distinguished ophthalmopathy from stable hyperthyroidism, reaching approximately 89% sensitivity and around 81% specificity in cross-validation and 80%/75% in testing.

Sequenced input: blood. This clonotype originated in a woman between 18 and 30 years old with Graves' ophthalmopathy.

The DNA sequence is as follows: TGTGCCAGCAGTGAGAGGGTGTGGCAGCCCCAGCATTTT. It is translated as CASSERVWQPQHF. The receptor chain draws on TRBV6-1 and TRBJ1-5; no confident D gene assignment can be made. The CDR3 contains 13 residues, cysteine and phenylalanine counted. The retained sequence is limited to the CDR3, 39 bases, with the frame set at the first base. V sheds 3 bases and J sheds 7 bases, leaving 10 bases between their ends. For CDR1 and CDR2, the germline V gene lists MNHNS and SASEGT.